Listed here are 12 T cell receptor beta chains from one sample, sequenced in a study of CD8 T cells in acute hepatitis C reinfection. Time point reported: naive CD8 control sorted from an acute-time-point sample. Assay: immunoSEQ multiplex PCR; the TCRdb copy retains only in-frame clones and omits some. The sample includes approximately 41,000 clones, around nine tenths of them seen just once. The sequenced sample was naive CD8+ T cells from PBMCs. These receptors originate from a young man with chronic hepatitis C.

This clone has a single count. The chain carries TRBV7-2 and TRBJ1-3; no clear D. V was cut by 5 bases and J by 2 bases, with 13 bases left in between. CDR3 length equals 15 residues. The germline gives CDR1 SGHTA, CDR2 FQGNSA. The CDR3 protein is CASSAFLGPGNTIYF. CDR3 coding DNA: TGTGCCAGCAGCGCCTTTTTAGGGCCTGGAAACACCATATATTTT.

This clone was seen a handful of times. The chain joins TRBV2 to TRBJ1-5; D is uncertain. CDR1 SNHLY and CDR2 FYNNEI come from the germline V gene. V was clipped by 6 bases and J by 4 bases, with 13 bases between them. CDR3 length equals 14 residues. CDR3 amino acids: CASRVEAENQPQHF. DNA of the CDR3: TGTGCCAGCAGGGTGGAGGCAGAAAATCAGCCCCAGCATTTT.

This chain connects TRBV21-1 to TRBJ2-2; TRBD2, as called in the table, went unchecked against the DNA. TRBV21-1 is noted as a pseudogene. The CDR3 contains 18 residues. CDR3 sequence (DNA): TGTGCCAGCAGCAAAGTTGGGTCTAGCGGGATGAACACCGGGGAGCTGTTTTTT. It codes for CASSKVGSSGMNTGELFF.

This chain connects TRBV5-1 to TRBJ2-5, with 8 bases identical to TRBD2. V lost 1 base to trimming and J lost 3 bases; unmatched junction nucleotides: 5. CDR3 length: 15 residues. Germline V lookup: CDR1 SGHRS, CDR2 YFSETQ. This chain's CDR3 is CASSLHGAGEETQYF. The CDR3 nucleotides read TGCGCCAGCAGCTTGCATGGAGCGGGGGAAGAGACCCAGTACTTC.

The chain has TRBV6-1 and TRBJ1-1; D is unresolved. Per the germline V gene, CDR1 is MNHNS and CDR2 is SASEGT. The V gene lost 1 base and the J gene lost 1 base, with 10 bases spanning the gap. CDR3 size: 15 residues. In DNA, the CDR3 is TGTGCCAGCAGTGAAGAGGCCTGGGGGAACACTGAAGCTTTCTTT. Residues: CASSEEAWGNTEAFF.

Here the CDR3 reads CASTWGGNGNTEAFF. The CDR3 DNA sequence: TGTGCCAGCACCTGGGGTGGGAATGGGAACACTGAAGCTTTCTTT. V usage is TRBV5-4 and J usage is TRBJ1-1; D is uncertain. This CDR3 has 15 residues. The ends were cut back, 6 bases at V and 1 base at J, with 16 bases in the middle. Germline V CDR1 and CDR2: SGHNT, YYREEE (reference sequence).

The V gene is TRBV10-3, the J gene TRBJ2-3; 7 bases line up with TRBD1. CDR1 is ENHRY, CDR2 SYGVKD, per germline. The length of the CDR3 is 15 residues. The J segment lost 2 bases and the V segment lost 6 bases, leaving 8 bases of the junction unmatched. The CDR3 DNA follows: TGTGCCATCAGCCCTGGGGACAGTAACACAGATACGCAGTATTTT. Translation gives CAISPGDSNTDTQYF.

This clone has more than one count but fewer than ten. The chain uses TRBV9 and TRBJ2-1; D is ambiguous. The CDR3 is 12 amino acids. Germline V gene lookup returns CDR1 SGDLS and CDR2 YYNGEE. The V gene lost 0 bases and the J gene lost 8 bases, with 6 bases spanning the gap. The CDR3 DNA follows: TGTGCCAGCAGCGTAGTTGGGCATGAGCAGTTCTTC. Protein: CASSVVGHEQFF.

The rearrangement links TRBV14 to TRBJ2-7; D unresolved. From germline, CDR1 is SGHDN and CDR2 FVKESK. V lost 1 base, J lost 5 bases, and 12 bases lay in between. The CDR3 spans 14 residues. CDR3 in amino acids: CASSQVLQLDEQYF. For the CDR3, the DNA is TGTGCCAGCAGCCAAGTTTTACAGTTGGACGAGCAGTACTTC.

The gene calls are TRBV6-1 and TRBJ1-5; TRBD1 matches 7 bases. CDR1 is MNHNS and CDR2 is SASEGT in the germline V gene. This CDR3 has 15 amino acids. The V segment lost 2 bases and the J segment 4 bases; nucleotides outside the gene matches: 5. The CDR3 DNA reads as TGTGCCAGCAGTGAAACTGGGACAGCAAATCAGCCCCAGCATTTT. Translating gives CASSETGTANQPQHF.

This clone was seen just once. The gene calls are TRBV5-1 and TRBJ1-2; maybe TRBD1 (5 bases). V was cut by 0 bases and J by 4 bases, with 13 bases left in between. The CDR3 spans 15 residues. Looked up from germline, CDR1 is SGHRS and CDR2 is YFSETQ. The CDR3 DNA reads TGCGCCAGCAGCTTGGCCCAAGGGGATCCCTATGGCTACACCTTC. Amino acids: CASSLAQGDPYGYTF.

The chain couples TRBV6-1 to TRBJ2-7; D perhaps matches TRBD1 (7 bases). This CDR3 spans 12 amino acids. In germline, CDR1 is MNHNS, CDR2 SASEGT. The ends were cut back, 6 bases at V and 5 bases at J, with 11 bases in the middle. The DNA for the CDR3 is TGTGCCAGCAGGGTCAGGGGGGACGAGCAGTACTTC. It is translated as CASRVRGDEQYF.